The clone carrying this TCR beta chain has more than one count but fewer than ten. What it recognizes is unknown. This entry belongs to a study of CD4 T cells in relation to SARS-CoV-2 and coronaviruses. On the study more broadly: Shared crossreactive spike epitopes were mapped to their HLA restriction.

The unexposed donors gave CD4+ T cells in about 2010-2019, prior to COVID-19. After nine to ten days of culture, CD4+ T cells were isolated. Cells permitting, SARS-CoV-2 S/N and four cold-coronavirus spikes were tested on unexposed-donor CD4+ T cells. Cultures held two million PBMCs per well with 9 to 10 IU/ml IL-2. Deletions cut 3 bases from V and 3 bases from J, with 9 bases between. This CDR3 has 14 residues. Germline V gene lookup returns CDR1 SGHNT and CDR2 YYREEE (reference sequence). TCRdb's table, derived via immunoSEQ multiplex PCR, lists solely in-frame clones and lacks some. The sample carries approximately 17,000 clones, 79% recorded once.

The sample consisted of CD4+ T cells from PBMCs, cultured in vitro. The chain recombines TRBV5-4 with TRBJ2-2; the D is unclear. This clonotype originated in a human donor in good health. CDR3 bases: TGTGCCAGCAGCTCTACAGTGTACACCGGGGAGCTGTTTTTT. This gives the protein CASSSTVYTGELFF.